In its sample, the clone carrying this T cell receptor (beta chain) was seen a few times. The antigen is unknown. This sample was included in a study of CD8+CD57+ T cells in acquired aplastic anemia. Study at large: CD4+ and CD8+ cells, once sorted, gave DNA averaging around 3.2 ug.

CDR3 length: 14 residues. CDR1 MNHNS and CDR2 SASEGT come from the germline V gene. V shed 6 bases and J shed 2 bases, with 13 bases lying between them. In patients chosen for sequencing, flow cytometry had shown CD8+CD57+ cell expansion. As a group, the patients uniformly had severe acquired aplastic anemia. Profiling of TCR beta VDJ combinations and CDR3 sequences used genomic DNA as template. MiXCR was run by TCRdb on the reads, yielding one entry per CDR3 protein. Of 100,000 to 150,000 distinct CDR3 sequences listed, 40% are singletons. Overall study results and limits: Roughly 31 was the count of CD8+ CDR3 sequences that patients shared with controls.

Sequenced material: sorted CD4+, CD8+, or CD8+CD57+ T cells (not recorded which) from PBMCs. The clonotype comes from a human donor with aplastic anemia. The J gene is TRBJ1-2, the V gene TRBV6-1, with a tentative D call TRBD1 (5 bases). CDR3 DNA sequence: TGTGCCAGCAGGACTGGGGGGGACAACTATGGCTACACCTTC. Translation: CASRTGGDNYGYTF.